This TCR beta chain was obtained from a study of T-cell reconstitution after alpha-beta-depleted transplantation in children. The CDR3 totals 15 residues. V lost 7 bases, J lost 1 base, and 5 bases stayed unmatched. Germline CDR1 reads MDHEN; CDR2 reads SYDVKM. This clonotype was observed a few times. Unique molecular identifiers tagged the TCRbeta library. TCRdb called the PCR reads again in MiXCR, with one record for every CDR3 protein. The sample lists around 490,000 distinct CDR3 sequences; 11% were seen once. J is TRBJ1-5 and V is TRBV28, with 9 bases matching TRBD1. This TCR was sampled from a female patient aged 2 to 10 who had a stem cell transplant for aplastic anemia, so the T cells may come from the graft donor. Sequenced here: PBMCs, mostly from graft donor cells, sampled 180 days after TCRalphabeta/CD19-depleted stem cell transplant. This CDR3 reads CASIRGQGSNQPQHF. In DNA form, the CDR3 reads TGTGCCAGCATTAGGGGACAGGGAAGCAATCAGCCCCAGCATTTT.